These T cell receptor beta chains were read from a single sample in a study of cytomegalovirus exposure and HLA in healthy donors. Profiling relied on immunoSEQ multiplex PCR, and the TCRdb table lists in-frame clones only, not all of them. The sample contains 95,000 to 150,000 clones, roughly 87% of which appear only once. The material sequenced was PBMCs. These receptors originate from a woman between 18 and 29 years old in good health and CMV-seronegative. CDR3s include the opening cysteine and the closing phenylalanine or tryptophan. D genes are given only for firm matches. Clone size is given for some rows only: seen once, a few or many times, or a class if the clone is expanded.

clone size,J gene,D gene,V gene,CDR3 protein
.,.,TRBD1,TRBV2,CASSPRGTATISSYEQYF
.,TRBJ1-6,TRBD1,TRBV5-6,CASSYRDRGDNSPLHF
.,TRBJ2-4,.,TRBV6-6,CASSYGEAKNIQYF
.,TRBJ2-1,TRBD2,TRBV19,CASSAGGVYNEQFF
.,TRBJ1-1,.,TRBV14,CASSQEFRHEAFF
.,TRBJ2-7,.,TRBV11-2,CASGPTGGDYEQYF
.,TRBJ2-7,.,TRBV6-6,CASSKTDTYEQYF
.,TRBJ1-2,.,TRBV6-5,CASSYGRGNNYGYTF
.,TRBJ2-1,TRBD2,TRBV4-1,CASSHRLAGGLTGQFF
once,TRBJ2-5,TRBD1,TRBV2,CASGTGEETQYF
.,TRBJ2-1,TRBD2,TRBV12-5,CASGLGVGGDLEQFF
few,TRBJ2-5,TRBD2,TRBV19,CASSMVRGAQYF
.,TRBJ2-7,.,TRBV6-1,CASSEPGEPSYEQYF
.,TRBJ2-1,TRBD1,TRBV5-4,CASSLVPTGGYNEQFF
.,TRBJ1-5,.,TRBV7-8,CASSLVPSRTPGGQPQHF
.,TRBJ2-7,.,TRBV6-5,CASSPRGRANYEQYF
few,TRBJ1-4,.,TRBV14,CASSPPGRGRVSGKLFF
.,TRBJ2-7,TRBD1,TRBV18,CASSSGQVSYEQYF
.,TRBJ2-1,TRBD1,TRBV7-3,CASSAGQGHNEQFF
once,TRBJ1-4,.,TRBV5-6,CASSLGGREKLFF
.,TRBJ1-2,.,TRBV9,CASSLQGGSNYGYTF
.,TRBJ1-2,.,TRBV7-8,CASSLGQPWEVNYGYTF
once,TRBJ2-5,.,TRBV9,CASSPGSLHHQETQYF
.,TRBJ1-1,.,TRBV5-4,CASSPQGQMNTEAFF
.,TRBJ2-3,.,TRBV2,CASSATQDTQYF
.,TRBJ1-4,.,TRBV5-5,CASSAQSATNEKLFF
.,TRBJ1-1,.,TRBV5-1,CASSLVVFNTEAFF
.,TRBJ2-1,.,TRBV27,CASRTSGKYNEQFF
.,TRBJ2-2,TRBD1,TRBV6-4,CASSRTGLNTGELFF